This paragraph reports one T cell receptor (beta chain). Assay used: immunoSEQ multiplex PCR; TCRdb lists only in-frame clones, some missing. The table includes 96,000 or so clones, approximately 95% detected once. Trimming removed 3 bases from V and 2 bases from J; junction bases left unmatched: 4. The CDR3 extends over 17 amino acids. Germline assignment: CDR1 SGHTA and CDR2 FQGTGA. These data are taken from a study of control samples from healthy donors and cancer patients. This clonotype originated in a man between 18 and 35 years old in good health. The sequenced sample consisted of blood. This chain uses TRBV7-3 with TRBJ2-6; 10 bases map to TRBD1. In nucleotides, the CDR3 is TGTGCCAGCAGCTTTTCGACAGGGGGCGCTGGGGCCAACGTCCTGACTTTC. As protein: CASSFSTGGAGANVLTF.